The entry below gives a single T cell receptor beta chain sequence along with its context. The authors sequenced TCR beta from blood CD8+ and CD4+ T cells. It was treatment-naive patients with stable or active relapsing-remitting disease who made up the multiple sclerosis controls. Random hexamers were used to reverse transcribe the RNA input (roughly 0.5 to 1 ug). TCRdb itself ran the immunoSEQ multiplex PCR reads through MiXCR, one entry per CDR3 protein. The sample has approximately 200,000 distinct CDR3 sequences, 95% seen once. The V and J ends lost 3 bases and 4 bases, in that order; junction bases with no gene match: 7. This CDR3 is built from 15 residues. The germline gives CDR1 SGHDN, CDR2 FVKESK. This specimen comes from a study of CD8 T cells in Susac syndrome.

The receptor was derived from a human donor with multiple sclerosis. The chain recombines TRBV14 with TRBJ2-3; 7 nucleotides agree with TRBD1. The sample taken for sequencing was CD4+ T cells from PBMCs. CDR3 amino acids: CASSHPGQPPDTQYF. The CDR3 DNA reads as TGTGCCAGCAGCCACCCGGGACAGCCCCCAGATACGCAGTATTTT.